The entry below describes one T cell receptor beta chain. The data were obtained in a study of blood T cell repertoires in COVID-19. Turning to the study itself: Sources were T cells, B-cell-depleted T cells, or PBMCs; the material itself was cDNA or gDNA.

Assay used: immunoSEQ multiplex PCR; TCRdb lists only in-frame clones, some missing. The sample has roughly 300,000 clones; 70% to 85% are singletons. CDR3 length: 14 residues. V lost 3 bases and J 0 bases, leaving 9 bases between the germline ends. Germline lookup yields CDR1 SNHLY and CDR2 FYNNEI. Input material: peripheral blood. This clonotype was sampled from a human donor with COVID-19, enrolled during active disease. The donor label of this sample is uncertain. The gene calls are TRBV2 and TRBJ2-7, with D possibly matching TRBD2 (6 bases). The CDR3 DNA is TGTGCCAGCAGTGATTCCGGGAGCTCCTACGAGCAGTACTTC. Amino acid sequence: CASSDSGSSYEQYF.